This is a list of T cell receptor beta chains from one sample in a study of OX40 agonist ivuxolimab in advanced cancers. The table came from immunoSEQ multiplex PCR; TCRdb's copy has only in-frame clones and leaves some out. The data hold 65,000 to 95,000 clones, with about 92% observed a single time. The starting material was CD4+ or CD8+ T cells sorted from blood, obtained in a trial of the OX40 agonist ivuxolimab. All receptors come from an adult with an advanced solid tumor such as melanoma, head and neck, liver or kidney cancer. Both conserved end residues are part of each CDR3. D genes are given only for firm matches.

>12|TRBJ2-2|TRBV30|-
CAWSGSAGELFF
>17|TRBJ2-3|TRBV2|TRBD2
CASRELAGASGADTQYF
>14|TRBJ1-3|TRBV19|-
CASSMDGIRNTIYF
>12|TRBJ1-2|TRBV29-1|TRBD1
CSTDRGLHGYTF
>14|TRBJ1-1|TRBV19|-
CASSIWDGYTEAFF
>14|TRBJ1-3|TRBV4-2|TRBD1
CASSQARDRNTIYF
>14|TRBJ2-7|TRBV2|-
CASTGVGGPYEQYF
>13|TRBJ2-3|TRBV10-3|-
CAIKGRQTDTQYF
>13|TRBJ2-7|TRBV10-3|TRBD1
CAINDRGRYEQYF
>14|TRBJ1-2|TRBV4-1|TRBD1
CASSQILQGSGYTF
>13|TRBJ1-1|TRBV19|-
CASSIGEGRGSFF
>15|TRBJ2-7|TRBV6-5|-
CASSYQQDAPYEQYF
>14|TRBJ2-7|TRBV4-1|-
CAVGRLEGPYEQYF
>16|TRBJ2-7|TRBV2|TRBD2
CASYLGLAGGPGEQYF
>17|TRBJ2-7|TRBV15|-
CATSRDIPPGSTYEQYF
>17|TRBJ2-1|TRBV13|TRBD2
CASSLGGAGASYNEQFF
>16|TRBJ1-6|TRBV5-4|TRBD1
CASSLGTGGWGSPLHF
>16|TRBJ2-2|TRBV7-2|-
CASSSQPFPNTGELFF
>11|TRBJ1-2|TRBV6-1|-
CASSVPASLTF
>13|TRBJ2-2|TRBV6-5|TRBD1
CASRGRGPGELFF
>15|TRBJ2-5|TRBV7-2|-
CASSLESGTAETQYF
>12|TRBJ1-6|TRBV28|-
CASSQARAPLHF
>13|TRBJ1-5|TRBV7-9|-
CASSLGRNQPQHF
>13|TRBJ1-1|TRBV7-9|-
CASSAQWNTEAFF
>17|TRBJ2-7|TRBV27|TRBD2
CASSSQPGLAGSYEQYF
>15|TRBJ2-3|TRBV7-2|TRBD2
CASTLAGSSTDTQYF
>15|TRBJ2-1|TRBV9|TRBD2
CASSVEGGRADEQFF
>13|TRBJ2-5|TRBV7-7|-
CASSPLASETQYF
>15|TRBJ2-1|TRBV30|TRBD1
CAWSVPGQGAFEQFF
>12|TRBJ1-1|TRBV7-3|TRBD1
CASRGQGRNPFF
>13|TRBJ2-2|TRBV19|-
CASHRAGTGELFF
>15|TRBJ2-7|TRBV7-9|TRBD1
CASSVEGQGSYEQYF
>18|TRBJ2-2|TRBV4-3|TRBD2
CASSPSGLAGGSTGELFF
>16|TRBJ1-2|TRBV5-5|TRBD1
CASSLTGTGYGYGYTF
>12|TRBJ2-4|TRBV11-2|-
CASSFIGNIQYF
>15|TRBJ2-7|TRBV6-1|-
CASSEEGGPGLRRYF
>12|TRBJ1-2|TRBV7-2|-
CASSQQGYGYTF
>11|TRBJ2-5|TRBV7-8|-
CASSLSETQYF
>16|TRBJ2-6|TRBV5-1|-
CASSLAESSGANVLTF